The 23 T cell receptor beta chains presented below share a single source sample, sequenced in a study of beta chain features in type 1 diabetes (dated by TCRdb to the late 2010s). Here is what the overall study found, with its caveats: In all four CD4+ subsets, TCRB CDR3 length was moderately but significantly shorter in type 1 diabetes patients.

The library was generated by the immunoSEQ multiplex PCR assay. The High Capacity cDNA Reverse Transcription Kit was used to reverse transcribe all of the isolated RNA, meaning that expressed TCRB transcripts were what got sequenced. This is the immuneACCESS table as TCRdb keeps it, with only in-frame sequences that have V and J called. A part of the clones is gone; compared with another copy, unresolved V genes explain less than half, and the rest is unexplained. This sample gives some 160,000 clones in total; 8% to 8.5% of them show up just once. The biggest ten clones account for more than 0.45% of the sample. These receptors' antigens are unknown. Sequencing input: central memory CD4+ T cells from blood. These receptors all come from a woman under 30 with type 1 diabetes.

This clone has just a few counts. V gene TRBV4-3 combines with J gene TRBJ1-2; TRBD1 is a possible D gene (6 bases). The CDR3 consists of 15 residues. Deletions cut 4 bases from V and 6 bases from J, with 18 bases between. From germline, CDR1 is LGHNA and CDR2 YSLEER. The CDR3 sequence: CASSLNRVEKDGYTF. CDR3 DNA: TGCGCCAGCAGCCTAAACAGGGTGGAGAAGGATGGCTACACCTTC.

This chain links TRBV6-1 with TRBJ1-5; D unresolved. This CDR3 is built from 13 residues. Germline V gene lookup returns CDR1 MNHNS and CDR2 SASEGT. V lost 4 bases and J 0 bases, leaving 4 bases between the germline ends. CDR3 sequence reads: CASSGVSNQPQHF. The CDR3 nucleotides are TGTGCCAGCAGTGGCGTTAGCAATCAGCCCCAGCATTTT.

This clone was seen a handful of times. The V gene is TRBV6-6, the J gene TRBJ2-3, with D possibly TRBD1 on 5 matching bases. Germline lookup yields CDR1 MNHNY and CDR2 SVGAGI (reference sequence). There are 14 residues in the CDR3. V was shortened by 6 bases and J by 2 bases, with 12 bases between the two germline ends. The CDR3 sequence is CASSPTTVTDTQYF. In DNA, the CDR3 is TGTGCCAGCAGCCCCACGACAGTCACAGATACGCAGTATTTT.

This clone was counted a few times. V usage is TRBV28 and J usage is TRBJ1-5, with 11 bases fitting TRBD1. V trimming: 5 bases; J trimming: 6 bases; junction bases outside the gene matches: 3. The CDR3 is 14 amino acids. Germline lookup yields CDR1 MDHEN and CDR2 SYDVKM. The CDR3 DNA reads as TGTGCCAGCAGTGGGACAGGGGGTAGTCAGCCCCAGCATTTT. Encoded protein: CASSGTGGSQPQHF.

This clone was counted a few times. The rearrangement links TRBV6-5 to TRBJ2-3; 8 nucleotides line up with TRBD2. CDR1 and CDR2 from the germline V gene are MNHEY and SVGAGI. This CDR3 contains 14 residues. The trim removed 8 bases at V and 5 bases at J, leaving 9 bases unmatched. In DNA, the CDR3 is TGTGCCAGCCAAGCTAGCGGGTTTGGAGATACGCAGTATTTT. Its protein is CASQASGFGDTQYF.

In nucleotides, the CDR3 is TGTGCCACCAGCAGCCGGCGGGGTTCCGGGACAGGGAACAATGAGCAGTTCTTC. Residues: CATSSRRGSGTGNNEQFF. V gene TRBV15 combines with J gene TRBJ2-1; 9 positions agree with TRBD1. Germline V gives CDR1 LNHNV, CDR2 YYDKDF (reference sequence). V lost 3 bases and J lost 5; bases outside the gene matches: 14. CDR3 length: 18 amino acids.

This clone was seen a few times. The chain joins TRBV10-3 to TRBJ2-1; TRBD2 matches 13 bases. The CDR3 totals 17 residues. Trimming removed 4 bases from V and 0 bases from J; junction bases left unmatched: 3. Germline V gene lookup returns CDR1 ENHRY and CDR2 SYGVKD. As DNA, the CDR3 is TGTGCCATCAGTGGGGGACTAGCGGGGATCTCCTACAATGAGCAGTTCTTC. It specifies CAISGGLAGISYNEQFF.

The chain is built from TRBV9 and TRBJ2-1, with 7 bases identical to TRBD1. This CDR3 spans 14 amino acids. The germline V gene has CDR1 SGDLS and CDR2 YYNGEE. V was pared by 6 bases and J by 6 bases, with 9 bases of the junction left unmatched. The CDR3 loop is CASNPGQYSNEQFF. The CDR3 DNA follows: TGTGCCAGCAACCCGGGACAGTACAGCAATGAGCAGTTCTTC.

This clone was counted between two and nine times. The V and J genes are TRBV4-3 and TRBJ2-1, with D unresolved. The length of the CDR3 is 14 residues. Per germline, CDR1 LGHNA and CDR2 YSLEER. The V end lost 1 base, the J end lost 1 base, and 5 bases lay between the germline ends. The CDR3 spells CASSQGASYNEQFF. The CDR3 nucleotides are TGCGCCAGCAGCCAAGGGGCGTCCTACAATGAGCAGTTCTTC.

The gene calls are TRBV18 and TRBJ2-5; tentatively, D is TRBD2 (5 bases). This CDR3 contains 13 residues. Trimming pared 0 bases from V and 7 bases from J, leaving 9 bases between. Germline CDR1 reads KGHSH; CDR2 reads LQKENI. The CDR3 sequence is CASSPPSRGTQYF. Here the CDR3 DNA reads TGTGCCAGCTCACCACCGAGTCGGGGGACCCAGTACTTC.

The chain has TRBV18 and TRBJ1-3; no clear D. Per germline, CDR1 KGHSH and CDR2 LQKENI. Trimming cost V 3 bases and J 2 bases, with 11 bases left between them. The CDR3 has 15 amino acids. DNA for the CDR3: TGTGCCAGCTCACCGGAGAACCACCCTGGAAACACCATATATTTT. As protein: CASSPENHPGNTIYF.

This clone was picked up a small number of times. This chain links TRBV4-1 with TRBJ2-4; no definite D call. Germline values: CDR1 MGHRA, CDR2 YSYEKL. The V end was cut by 0 bases, the J end by 1 base, with 7 bases between. CDR3 length: 15 amino acids. The CDR3 spells CASSQETAAKNIQYF. CDR3 bases: TGCGCCAGCAGCCAAGAAACAGCCGCCAAAAACATTCAGTACTTC.

This clone was seen a handful of times. V usage is TRBV6-5 and J usage is TRBJ1-2; tentatively, D is TRBD1 (5 bases). The germline gives CDR1 MNHEY, CDR2 SVGAGI. Trimming cost V 6 bases and J 4 bases, with 15 bases left between them. This CDR3 region has 14 residues. The chain's CDR3 is CASSGLGGPYGYTF. As DNA, the CDR3 is TGTGCCAGCAGCGGTCTGGGGGGACCCTATGGCTACACCTTC.

In its sample, this clone was seen a few times. The rearrangement joins TRBV7-9 to TRBJ2-7; tentative D call: TRBD1 (5 bases). CDR1 is SEHNR and CDR2 is FQNEAQ in the germline V gene (reference sequence). The V gene lost 6 bases and the J gene lost 1 base, with 13 bases spanning the gap. This CDR3 has 14 residues. The CDR3 reads CASSGAIGSYEQYF. The CDR3 region has the DNA TGTGCCAGCAGTGGGGCTATCGGGTCCTACGAGCAGTACTTC.

J is TRBJ2-3 and V is TRBV5-8; 8 bases match TRBD1. J lost 4 bases, V lost 4 bases, and 11 bases had no gene match. Germline V gene data show CDR1 as SGHTS and CDR2 as YDEGEE. The CDR3 length is 16 residues. CDR3 bases: TGTGCCAGCAGCCTGGGACAGGCCCCTCGCTCAGATACGCAGTATTTT. Residues: CASSLGQAPRSDTQYF.

This clone has only a few counts. The chain recombines TRBV9 with TRBJ1-5; 9 bases are a match to TRBD1. J lost 5 bases, V lost 6 bases, and 9 bases had no gene match. Germline loops: CDR1 SGDLS, CDR2 YYNGEE. The CDR3 consists of 15 residues. CDR3 loop: CASTKGQGVDQPQHF. The CDR3 DNA reads as TGTGCCAGCACCAAGGGACAGGGAGTCGATCAGCCCCAGCATTTT.

This clone has a handful of counts. The chain recombines TRBV30 with TRBJ1-2; D remains unclear. Germline values: CDR1 GTSNPN, CDR2 SVGIG (reference sequence). The V end lost 0 bases, the J end lost 6 bases, and 5 bases lay between the germline ends. This CDR3 region has 11 residues. In DNA form, the CDR3 reads TGTGCCTGGAGTGTACCGGATGGCTACACCTTC. Translating gives CAWSVPDGYTF.

This clone was detected only a few times. The rearrangement links TRBV7-9 to TRBJ1-5; 7 positions match TRBD1. The V gene end was trimmed by 5 bases and the J gene end by 0 bases; junction bases not matched to a gene: 7. Germline V CDR1 and CDR2: SEHNR, FQNEAQ (reference sequence). The CDR3 consists of 16 residues. CDR3 protein: CASSDYRGSSNQPQHF. CDR3 nucleotides: TGTGCCAGCAGCGACTACAGGGGATCTAGCAATCAGCCCCAGCATTTT.

The rearrangement joins TRBV7-2 to TRBJ2-3; 10 bases match TRBD2. CDR3 length: 15 residues. CDR1 is SGHTA and CDR2 is FQGNSA in the germline V gene. V shed 5 bases, J shed 1 base, and the junction held 3 bases outside the gene matches. CDR3: CASSLTSGGTDTQYF. CDR3 nucleotides: TGTGCCAGCAGCCTTACTAGCGGGGGCACAGATACGCAGTATTTT.

This clone was detected a few times. This chain uses TRBV5-1 with TRBJ1-1; a weak D match, TRBD1 (5 bases). Germline CDR1 and CDR2: SGHRS and YFSETQ. The V end was cut by 5 bases, the J end by 4 bases, with 15 bases between. The CDR3 has 14 amino acids. The CDR3 protein is CASRAGLGGTEAFF. The DNA for the CDR3 is TGCGCCAGCAGGGCGGGACTTGGGGGCACTGAAGCTTTCTTT.

This clone has just a few counts. The V call is TRBV5-6, the J call TRBJ1-3; D uncertain. Germline values: CDR1 SGHDT, CDR2 YYEEEE. With 4 bases removed from V and 0 bases from J, the gap between germline ends came to 14 bases. The CDR3 is 16 residues long. The CDR3 is CASSPRSLYSGNTIYF. Here the CDR3 DNA reads TGTGCCAGCAGCCCAAGATCACTCTACTCTGGAAACACCATATATTTT.

This chain joins TRBV7-9 and TRBJ2-3; tentative D call: TRBD2 (6 bases). Between the trimmed V and J ends, which lost 4 bases and 3 bases, there was a span of 14 bases. This CDR3 has 15 amino acids. Per the germline V gene, CDR1 is SEHNR and CDR2 is FQNEAQ (reference sequence). Here the CDR3 DNA reads TGTGCCAGCAGCTGGGGGAACGGGGGTACAGATACGCAGTATTTT. Translation: CASSWGNGGTDTQYF.

The CDR3 reads CASSHGQGTFF. The CDR3 bases are TGTGCCAGCAGCCATGGACAGGGGACTTTCTTT. This sequence joins TRBV6-5 and TRBJ1-1; 9 nucleotides agree with TRBD1. Germline V CDR1 and CDR2: MNHEY, SVGAGI. V lost 6 bases, J lost 12 bases, and 5 bases stayed unmatched. The CDR3 is 11 amino acids.